The subject of this entry is one TCR beta chain. Its antigen is not known. This sample is part of a study of blood T cells in healthy people across ages. The CDR3 has 15 amino acids. Germline CDR1 DFQATT, CDR2 SNEGSKA (reference sequence). Approximately 9.4 milliliters was the volume of peripheral blood drawn from each donor. Whenever a sample was processed, at least 6.5 million PBMCs were isolated. Overall study findings and caveats: Possibly, changes in expanded clonotypes were confounded because donor CMV status was unknown. TCR beta diversity, measured per million T cells, fell in a roughly linear way with age.

Using a J-beta primer mix together with a sample-barcoded 5' primer, a second PCR was run for roughly 6 to 11 cycles. TCRdb reanalysed the 5' RACE reads using MiXCR and keeps one entry per CDR3 protein. The sample lists roughly 1.5 million distinct CDR3 sequences, roughly 43% occurring once. Sequencing used blood. This clonotype originated in a woman aged 18-29 years in good health. This chain connects TRBV20-1 to TRBJ2-7, with D unclear. The J call is doubtful: the DNA matches TRBJ2-5 better. The CDR3 bases are TGCAGTGCTAGAGATCGAGGAGCCGCGGAAGAGACCCAGTACTTC. Its protein product is CSARDRGAAEETQYF.